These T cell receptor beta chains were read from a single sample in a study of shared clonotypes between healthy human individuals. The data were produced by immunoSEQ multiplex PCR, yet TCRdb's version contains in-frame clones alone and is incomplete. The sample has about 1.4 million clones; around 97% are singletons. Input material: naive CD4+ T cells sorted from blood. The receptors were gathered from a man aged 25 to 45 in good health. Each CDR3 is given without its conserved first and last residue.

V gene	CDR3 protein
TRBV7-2	ASNPGSRYEDEQY
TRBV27	ASSLYPPLYNEQF
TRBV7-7	ASSLVGAGELF
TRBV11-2	ASSLGSSSDTQY
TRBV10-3	AIRDRDHRVEQY
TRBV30	AWSPARETQY
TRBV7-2	ASSLTKYEQY
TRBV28	ASSLPWGVGTHTDTQY
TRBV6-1	ASSVISGNTIY
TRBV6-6	ASRQSNQPQH
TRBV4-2	ASSQGPKPGEWIRDEQY
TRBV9	ASSVGLAGYNEQF
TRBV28	ASRLRGRTGELF